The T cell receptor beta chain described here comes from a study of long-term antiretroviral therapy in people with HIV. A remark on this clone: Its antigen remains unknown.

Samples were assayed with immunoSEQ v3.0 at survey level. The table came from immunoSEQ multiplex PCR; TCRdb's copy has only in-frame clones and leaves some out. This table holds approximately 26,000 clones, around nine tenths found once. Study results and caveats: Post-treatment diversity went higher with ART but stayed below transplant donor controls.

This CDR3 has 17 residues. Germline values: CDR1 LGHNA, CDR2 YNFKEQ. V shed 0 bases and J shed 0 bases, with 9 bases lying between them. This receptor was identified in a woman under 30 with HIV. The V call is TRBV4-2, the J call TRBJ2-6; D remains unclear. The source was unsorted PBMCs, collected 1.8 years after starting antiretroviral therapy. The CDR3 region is CASSQDGGSSGANVLTF. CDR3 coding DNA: TGTGCCAGCAGCCAAGACGGCGGCTCCTCTGGGGCCAACGTCCTGACTTTC.